This is a list of T cell receptor beta chains from one sample in a study of blood T cell repertoires in COVID-19. Data came from immunoSEQ multiplex PCR; TCRdb stores just in-frame clones and leaves some out. The sample lists some 240,000 clones, roughly nine tenths seen once, with roughly 4.5% in the top ten. The sequenced material came from peripheral blood. The receptors here all came from a woman aged 35 to 49 who had recovered from COVID-19. Each CDR3 is given with its conserved first and last residue. A D gene is named only where the DNA matches it firmly. Size tells how often a clone was seen (once, few, many) or the class of an expanded clone, and some rows leave it out.

>TRBV12-5|NA|TRBJ1-5|NA
CASGLAPGGKHF
TGTGCTAGTGGTTTGGCTCCCGGGGGTAAGCATTTT
>TRBV9|NA|TRBJ2-5|NA
CASSVVSGAETQYF
TGTGCCAGCAGCGTAGTATCTGGGGCTGAGACCCAGTACTTC
>TRBV6-5|NA|TRBJ2-2|NA
CASSAGINTGELFF
TGTGCCAGCAGCGCCGGGATAAACACCGGGGAGCTGTTTTTT
>TRBV6-5|NA|TRBJ2-5|NA
CASSYSTQGETQYF
TGTGCCAGCAGTTACTCGACCCAGGGAGAGACCCAGTACTTC
>TRBV2|NA|TRBJ2-5|NA
CASREEETQYF
TGTGCCAGCAGGGAGGAGGAGACCCAGTACTTC
>TRBV24-1|NA|TRBJ1-3|NA
CATSDDTGGSGNTIYF
TGTGCCACCAGTGATGACACTGGAGGTTCTGGAAACACCATATATTTT
>TRBV9|NA|TRBJ1-4|NA
CASSVGQTPGEKLFF
TGTGCCAGCAGCGTAGGGCAGACCCCAGGGGAAAAACTGTTTTTT
>TRBV18|NA|TRBJ2-2|NA
CASSPSGGAGELFF
TGTGCCAGCTCACCTAGCGGCGGCGCCGGGGAGCTGTTTTTT
>TRBV6-5|NA|TRBJ2-1|NA
CASKSRSSYNEQFF
TGTGCCAGCAAATCCCGTAGCTCCTACAATGAGCAGTTCTTC
>TRBV4-3|NA|TRBJ1-1|NA
CASSQVSRTEAFF
TGCGCCAGCAGCCAAGTTTCTAGAACTGAAGCTTTCTTT
>TRBV24-1|NA|TRBJ1-5|NA
CATSAPGQRQPQHF
TGTGCCACCAGTGCACCGGGACAACGTCAGCCCCAGCATTTT
>TRBV4-1|TRBD2|TRBJ2-3|NA
CASSPRGAGGPSTDTQYF
TGCGCCAGCAGCCCTCGGGGAGCGGGAGGGCCGAGCACAGATACGCAGTATTTT
>TRBV7-9|NA|TRBJ2-1|NA
CASSLDPQHSEQFF
TGTGCCAGCAGCTTAGATCCCCAGCACAGTGAGCAGTTCTTC
>TRBV3-1/TRBV3-2|NA|TRBJ1-4|NA
CASSQGVDLLFF
TGTGCCAGCAGCCAAGGAGTAGATCTCCTGTTTTTT
>TRBV24-1|TRBD2|TRBJ2-5|NA
CATSDPTSGSETQYF
TGTGCCACCAGTGACCCGACTAGCGGGAGCGAGACCCAGTACTTC
>TRBV7-6|TRBD1|TRBJ1-4|NA
CASSHRDRDTTNEKLFF
TGTGCCAGCAGCCACCGGGACAGGGATACTACTAATGAAAAACTGTTTTTT
>TRBV6-2/TRBV6-3|NA|TRBJ2-2|NA
CASSYLTGELFF
TGTGCCAGCAGTTACCTCACCGGGGAGCTGTTTTTT
>TRBV2|NA|TRBJ2-6|NA
CASTEDSSGANVLTF
TGTGCCAGCACCGAAGACAGCTCTGGGGCCAACGTCCTGACTTTC
>TRBV6-2/TRBV6-3|TRBD1|TRBJ1-5|few
CASSYSKVRTGGYQPQHF
TGTGCCAGCAGTTACTCGAAAGTTCGGACAGGAGGTTATCAGCCCCAGCATTTT
>TRBV2|TRBD1|TRBJ1-4|NA
CASSEGTVDEKLFF
TGTGCCAGCAGTGAGGGGACAGTAGATGAAAAACTGTTTTTT
>TRBV4-1|TRBD1|TRBJ1-3|NA
CASSPATGDSGNTIYF
TGCGCCAGCAGCCCAGCTACAGGGGACTCTGGAAACACCATATATTTT